The present TCR beta chain was sequenced within a study of blood T cell repertoires in COVID-19. V lost 3 bases, J lost 2 bases, and 10 bases lay in between. Germline V gene sequence: CDR1 LNHDA, CDR2 SQIVND (reference sequence). The CDR3 loop spans 14 amino acids. Produced via immunoSEQ multiplex PCR; TCRdb's table is partial and in-frame only. The table shows fewer than 65,000 clones, with around 87% occurring only once. The source material was peripheral blood. This receptor was obtained from a man between 60 and 75 years old with acute or convalescent COVID-19. V is TRBV19 and J is TRBJ1-2; tentative D call: TRBD1 (6 bases). DNA of the CDR3: TGTGCCAGTAGTATTTATCAGGGGAACTATGGCTACACCTTC. Its protein is CASSIYQGNYGYTF.